One sample yielded the 23 T cell receptor beta chains listed below, sequenced in a study of blood T cell repertoires in COVID-19. Method: immunoSEQ multiplex PCR; TCRdb's copy keeps in-frame clones and lacks some. The table lists about 110,000 clones, about two thirds of them singletons. The sample taken for sequencing was peripheral blood. The receptor set was obtained from a woman aged 35 to 49 with acute or convalescent COVID-19.

Turning to this clone: A junction end diverges from the germline sequence, so it may reflect a read error. The sample contains more than one DNA sequence encoding this CDR3. CDR3: CATSTGVPTGELFF. The CDR3, as DNA: TGTGCCACCAGCACAGGAGTACCAACCGGGGAGCTGTTTTTC. The rearrangement joins TRBV15 to TRBJ2-2, with D possibly being TRBD2 (5 bases). The CDR3 sequence is 14 residues long. The V gene's germline CDR1 is LNHNV and CDR2 YYDKDF (reference sequence). The full variable domain, rest sourced from reference TRBV15 and TRBJ2-2, is DAMVIQNPRYQVTQFGKPVTLSCSQTLNHNVMYWYQQKSSQAPKLLFHYYDKDFNNEADTPDNFQSRRPNTSFCFLDIRSPGLGDTAMYLCATSTGVPTGELFFGEGSRLTVL.

The chain is built from TRBV11-2 and TRBJ2-2; tentatively, D is TRBD1 (5 bases). The ends were cut back, 4 bases at V and 4 bases at J, with 13 bases in the middle. This CDR3 has 15 amino acids. Germline V CDR1 and CDR2: SGHAT, FQNNGV. The CDR3 nucleotides read TGTGCCAGCAGCTCGACAGTACGTGGCACCGGGGAGCTGTTTTTT. Protein: CASSSTVRGTGELFF.

This chain joins TRBV3-1 (or the pseudogene TRBV3-2) and TRBJ1-3, with D possibly being TRBD1 (5 bases). Germline CDR1 and CDR2: LGHDT and YNNKEL (reference sequence). This CDR3 has 14 amino acids. V gave up 4 bases and J gave up 4 bases, with 11 bases separating them. CDR3 sequence reads: CASSPGTGGNTIYF. CDR3 DNA: TGTGCCAGCAGCCCCGGGACTGGGGGAAACACCATATATTTT.

The CDR3 spells CASSLSVGDSYEQYF. DNA for the CDR3: TGTGCCAGCAGTTTATCCGTAGGGGACAGCTACGAGCAGTACTTC. The chain is built from TRBV27 and TRBJ2-7; 7 bases are shared with TRBD1. The CDR3 extends over 15 amino acids. Germline V gene lookup returns CDR1 MNHEY and CDR2 SMNVEV (reference sequence). J lost 3 bases, V lost 0 bases, and 5 bases had no gene match.

The gene calls are TRBV7-3 and TRBJ1-5, with D possibly TRBD1 on 6 matching bases. Deletions cut 1 base from V and 1 base from J, with 11 bases between. Germline loops: CDR1 SGHTA, CDR2 FQGTGA. This CDR3 has 16 residues. The CDR3 here is CASSLKDSLSNQPQHF. CDR3 nucleotides: TGTGCCAGCAGCTTAAAGGACAGTTTGAGCAATCAGCCCCAGCATTTT.

The genes are TRBV5-5 and TRBJ2-7; D may be TRBD1 (5 bases). The CDR3 sequence is 15 residues long. Deletions cut 4 bases from V and 5 bases from J, with 19 bases between. CDR1 SGHKS and CDR2 YYEKEE come from the germline V gene (reference sequence). The CDR3 DNA reads as TGTGCCAGCAGCGCCGAGAGCGTCAGGGTGGACGAGCAGTACTTC. This gives the protein CASSAESVRVDEQYF.

This clone was counted only a few times. This rearrangement joins TRBV4-2 to TRBJ2-2; 10 bases agree with TRBD2. Trimming at V came to 1 base and at J to 4 bases, leaving 6 bases not matched to a gene. The V gene's germline CDR1 is LGHNA and CDR2 YNFKEQ. The CDR3 consists of 17 residues. CDR3 in amino acids: CASSQARGLAFTGELFF. CDR3 nucleotides: TGTGCCAGCAGCCAAGCTAGGGGACTAGCGTTCACCGGGGAGCTGTTTTTT.

The rearrangement links TRBV6-6 to TRBJ1-5, with D hard to call. Trimming left V 3 bases short and J 0 bases short, with 6 bases between. The CDR3 has 14 residues. In germline, CDR1 is MNHNY, CDR2 SVGAGI (reference sequence). CDR3 nucleotide sequence: TGTGCCAGCAGTTATCAGGATAGCAATCAGCCCCAGCATTTT. It codes for CASSYQDSNQPQHF.

The gene calls are TRBV5-6 and TRBJ1-6, with TRBD1 identical over 7 bases. Germline CDR1 SGHDT, CDR2 YYEEEE. The ends lost 0 bases at V and 6 bases at J; junction bases unmatched: 6. The CDR3 is 16 amino acids. The CDR3 spells CASSLVTGWANSPLHF. The CDR3 DNA follows: TGTGCCAGCAGCTTGGTGACAGGGTGGGCTAATTCACCCCTCCACTTT. The whole variable domain, filled in from reference TRBV5-6 and TRBJ1-6, reads DAGVTQSPTHLIKTRGQQVTLRCSPKSGHDTVSWYQQALGQGPQFIFQYYEEEERQRGNFPDRFSGHQFPNYSSELNVNALLLGDSALYLCASSLVTGWANSPLHFGNGTRLTVT.

The chain links TRBV2 to TRBJ2-2; D perhaps matches TRBD2 (6 bases). Germline V gene lookup returns CDR1 SNHLY and CDR2 FYNNEI. CDR3 length: 12 amino acids. Trimming removed 8 bases from V and 7 bases from J, with 11 bases in between. The CDR3 DNA reads TGTGCCAGCTGGCGGGGTTTCGGGGAGCTGTTTTTT. Its protein is CASWRGFGELFF.

This chain joins TRBV5-1 and TRBJ1-4; D is undetermined. Trimming took off 1 base at V and 0 bases at J, with 7 bases between the two ends. Germline CDR1 and CDR2: SGHRS and YFSETQ. This CDR3 has 15 residues. The CDR3 sequence: CASSLNSATNEKLFF. The CDR3 DNA reads as TGCGCCAGCAGCTTGAACAGTGCAACTAATGAAAAACTGTTTTTT.

This clone was found a few times. The chain combines TRBV11-2 with TRBJ1-1; 8 positions agree with TRBD1. Germline V gene sequence: CDR1 SGHAT, CDR2 FQNNGV. The CDR3 spans 13 residues. V lost 3 bases, J lost 9 bases, and 6 bases stayed unmatched. The CDR3 DNA sequence: TGTGCCAGCAGCTTGAACGGACAGGGCCAAGCTTTCTTT. This sequence encodes CASSLNGQGQAFF.

This clone has a single count. V is TRBV27 and J is TRBJ2-1; possible D gene TRBD2, 5 bases. The germline CDR1 and CDR2 sequences are MNHEY and SMNVEV (reference sequence). The CDR3 is 12 amino acids. The V gene lost 6 bases and the J gene lost 7 bases, with 10 bases spanning the gap. The CDR3 sequence: CASSSGGNEQFF. CDR3 sequence (DNA): TGTGCCAGCAGCTCGGGCGGGAATGAGCAGTTCTTC.

V is TRBV29-1 and J is TRBJ2-3; D is undetermined. This CDR3 spans 10 amino acids. Trimming left V 5 bases short and J 4 bases short, with 4 bases between. CDR1 is SQVTM, CDR2 ANQGSEA, per germline. The CDR3 nucleotides read TGCAGCGTTCTATCAGATACGCAGTATTTT. This translates into CSVLSDTQYF.

The chain is built from TRBV3-1 (or the pseudogene TRBV3-2) and TRBJ2-7, with D perhaps TRBD2 (5 bases). Between the trimmed V and J ends, which lost 0 bases and 2 bases, there was a span of 17 bases. CDR1 LGHDT and CDR2 YNNKEL come from the germline V gene (reference sequence). This CDR3 is built from 17 residues. The CDR3 sequence is CASSQEVGGIGTYEQYF. The CDR3 DNA follows: TGTGCCAGCAGCCAAGAGGTCGGAGGCATAGGGACCTACGAGCAGTACTTC.

The chain has TRBV19 and TRBJ1-1; the match to TRBD1 covers 7 bases. The junction had 12 bases not matched to a gene; V was cut back by 5 bases and J by 0 bases. Looked up from germline, CDR1 is LNHDA and CDR2 is SQIVND (reference sequence). The CDR3 is 17 residues long. CDR3 sequence (DNA): TGTGCCAGTAGTTTCTCACGACAGGGCCGACTGAACACTGAAGCTTTCTTT. Translating gives CASSFSRQGRLNTEAFF.

The chain joins TRBV10-3 to TRBJ2-7, with 7 nucleotides matching TRBD2. The CDR3 sequence is 15 residues long. Losses at the gene ends were 3 bases for V and 4 bases for J; bases not matched to a gene: 9. CDR1 is ENHRY and CDR2 is SYGVKD in the germline V gene. The CDR3 is CAISDPTRLAYEQYF. The CDR3 DNA sequence: TGTGCCATCAGTGACCCAACCCGACTAGCTTACGAGCAGTACTTC.

This clone occurred a few times. The rearrangement links TRBV12-3 or TRBV12-4 to TRBJ2-1; 13 bases map to TRBD2. The CDR3 consists of 13 residues. The V segment lost 6 bases and the J segment 10 bases; nucleotides outside the gene matches: 3. DNA of the CDR3: TGTGCCAGCAGGCGGACTAGCGGGGGAGAGCAGTTCTTC. Its protein is CASRRTSGGEQFF.

This clone was observed a single time. V is TRBV6-1 and J is TRBJ1-6; D is perhaps TRBD1 (5 bases). The germline V gene has CDR1 MNHNS and CDR2 SASEGT. The ends were cut back, 2 bases at V and 7 bases at J, with 24 bases in the middle. CDR3 size: 19 residues. The CDR3 DNA sequence: TGTGCCAGCAGTGAAACAGGAAGGGGCCCTCATTATTTAAATTCACCCCTCCACTTT. Residues: CASSETGRGPHYLNSPLHF.

V and J are TRBV28 and TRBJ1-2; D is perhaps TRBD1 (6 bases). Trimming pared 5 bases from V and 0 bases from J, leaving 7 bases between. Germline CDR1 and CDR2: MDHEN and SYDVKM. The CDR3 has 13 amino acids. CDR3 loop: CASSRTANYGYTF. The CDR3 nucleotides read TGTGCCAGCAGTCGGACAGCTAACTATGGCTACACCTTC.

This clone was seen a handful of times. This chain connects TRBV27 to TRBJ1-1; TRBD1 agrees at 7 bases. Losses at the gene ends were 7 bases for V and 1 base for J; bases not matched to a gene: 6. This CDR3 spans 14 amino acids. Germline assignment: CDR1 MNHEY and CDR2 SMNVEV (reference sequence). CDR3: CASNRQGPNTEAFF. CDR3 coding DNA: TGTGCCAGCAACCGACAGGGACCGAACACTGAAGCTTTCTTT.

The chain is built from TRBV27 and TRBJ2-7, with 8 bases fitting TRBD1. CDR1 MNHEY and CDR2 SMNVEV come from the germline V gene (reference sequence). This CDR3 contains 13 residues. V dropped 3 bases and J dropped 5; count of bases not matched to a gene: 3. The CDR3 region has the DNA TGTGCCAGCAGTTTCGCAGGGGGCGACGAGCAGTACTTC. It encodes CASSFAGGDEQYF.

The chain joins TRBV5-6 to TRBJ1-1, with 9 bases fitting TRBD1. The CDR3 covers 15 residues. Germline CDR1 SGHDT, CDR2 YYEEEE. The J segment lost 6 bases and the V segment lost 4 bases, leaving 10 bases of the junction unmatched. The CDR3 nucleotides read TGTGCCAGCAGCCGACAGGGGGGCCTAAACGCTGAAGCTTTCTTT. Residues: CASSRQGGLNAEAFF.